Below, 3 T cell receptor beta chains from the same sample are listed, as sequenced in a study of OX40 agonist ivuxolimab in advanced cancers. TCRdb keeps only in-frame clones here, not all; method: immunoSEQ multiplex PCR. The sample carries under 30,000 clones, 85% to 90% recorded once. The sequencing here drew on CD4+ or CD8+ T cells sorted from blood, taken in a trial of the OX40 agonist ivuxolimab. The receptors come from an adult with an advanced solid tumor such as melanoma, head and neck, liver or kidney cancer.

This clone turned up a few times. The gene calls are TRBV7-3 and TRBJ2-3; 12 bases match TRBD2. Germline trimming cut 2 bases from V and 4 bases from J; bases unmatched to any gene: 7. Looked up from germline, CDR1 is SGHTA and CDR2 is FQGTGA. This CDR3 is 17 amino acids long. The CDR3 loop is CASSLGASGGASDTQYF. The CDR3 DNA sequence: TGTGCCAGCAGCTTAGGCGCTAGCGGGGGGGCATCAGATACGCAGTATTTT. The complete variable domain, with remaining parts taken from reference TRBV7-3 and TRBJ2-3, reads GAGVSQTPSNKVTEKGKYVELRCDPISGHTALYWYRQSLGQGPEFLIYFQGTGAADDSGLPNDRFFAVRPEGSVSTLKIQRTERGDSAVYLCASSLGASGGASDTQYFGPGTRLTVL.

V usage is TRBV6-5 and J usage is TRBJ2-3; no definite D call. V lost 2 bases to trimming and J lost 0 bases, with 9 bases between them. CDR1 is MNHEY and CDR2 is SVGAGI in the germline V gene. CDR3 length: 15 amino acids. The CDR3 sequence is CASSYAALSTDTQYF. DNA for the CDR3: TGTGCCAGCAGTTACGCAGCCCTAAGCACAGATACGCAGTATTTT.

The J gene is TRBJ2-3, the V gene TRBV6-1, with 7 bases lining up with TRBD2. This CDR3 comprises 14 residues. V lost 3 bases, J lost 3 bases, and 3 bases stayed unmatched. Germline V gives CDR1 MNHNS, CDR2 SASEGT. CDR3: CASSDREGTDTQYF. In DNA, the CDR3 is TGTGCCAGCAGTGACAGGGAGGGGACAGATACGCAGTATTTT.